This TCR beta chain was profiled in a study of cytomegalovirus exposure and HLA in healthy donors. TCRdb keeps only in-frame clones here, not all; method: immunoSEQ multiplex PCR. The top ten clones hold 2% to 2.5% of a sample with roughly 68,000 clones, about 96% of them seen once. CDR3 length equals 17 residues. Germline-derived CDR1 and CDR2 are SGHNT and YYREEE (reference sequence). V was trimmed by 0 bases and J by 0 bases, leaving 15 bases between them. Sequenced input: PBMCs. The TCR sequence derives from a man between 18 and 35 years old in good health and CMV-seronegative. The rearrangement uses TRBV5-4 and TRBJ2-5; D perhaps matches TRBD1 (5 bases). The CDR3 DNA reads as TGTGCCAGCAGCTTGGCCGGGCGGACAAGGTACCAAGAGACCCAGTACTTC. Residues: CASSLAGRTRYQETQYF.